This T cell receptor beta chain was captured in a study of spatial heterogeneity in lung cancer (dated by TCRdb to about 2019). About the investigation overall: Beta-chain transcripts were consistently detected in greater numbers than alpha-chain transcripts, which likely reflects a higher abundance of beta-chain transcripts. In the raw uncorrected reads, each unique combination of TCR and UMI appeared on average more than ten times. TCR alpha and beta repertoires were quantitatively compared across multiple tumor regions, matched nontumor lung and blood in non-small cell lung cancer. TCR repertoire features were related to nonsynonymous mutation counts determined by whole-exome sequencing of tumor tissue. Both alpha and beta chains were TCR-sequenced in samples taken at surgery, namely 220 tumor regions, fewer than 80 matched nontumor lung samples and some 53 PBMC samples. General conclusions and limits of the study: Additional single-cell paired TCR alpha and beta sequencing was considered necessary to confirm, at a functional level, the hypothesis that regional TCRs recognize regional mutations. Ubiquitous expanded tumor TCRs showed up in blood more often at tumor resection than at routine follow-up.

Points on this clonotype: What antigen it recognizes has not been identified. No base-level quality is on record; no much larger clone is a single base apart.

The junction shows trimming of 5 bases on V and 5 bases on J, plus 24 bases between the germline ends. The CDR3 goes from the cysteine to the phenylalanine over 18 residues. The retained sequence is limited to the CDR3, 54 bases, with the frame set at the first base. CDR1 and CDR2, looked up from the germline V gene (reference sequence), are LNHDA and SQIVND. Interpreted using the paper, the time point label stands for: sample taken at primary tumor resection. For TCR sequencing, whole RNA was extracted from tumor and nontumor lung tissue, or from cryopreserved PBMC samples, and no cell sorting was done. The donors were 60 to 80 patients from the lung TRACERx cohort who had early-stage, untreated non-small cell lung cancer. Only patients for whom sufficient RNA was available from at least two tumor regions were selected for TCR sequencing. The library came from 5' RACE. TCRdb shows the sequencer as NextSeq 500. To allow correction of PCR and sequencing errors, the TCR library protocol tagged every TCR cDNA molecule with a unique molecular identifier. As for the authors' bioinformatics: TCR identification, UMI-based error correction and CDR3 extraction were all carried out with Decombinator tools. TCRs above a frequency of 2 per 1,000, corresponding to the top 1% of the tumor frequency distribution, were defined as expanded. Each repertoire was subsampled 100 times to 5,000 TCRs, after which Renyi diversity was computed with the R vegan package. To build CDR3 similarity networks, amino acid triplet string-kernel similarity was used, and CDR3s were connected when their pairwise similarity was above 0.82. TCRdb reanalyzed the raw reads on its own, using fastp at Q25 for trimming and MiXCR for clone calling, and kept in-frame beta chains. Every entry covers one CDR3 protein and lists the most common genes and DNA from its rows. The V and J calls and clone size are TCRdb's, not the authors'. This sample has approximately 40,000 distinct CDR3 sequences in its table, and about 13% of those were observed once. The ten largest make up about 55% of the sample.

The sequence links TRBV19 to TRBJ2-2; the D gene is possibly TRBD1, with 6 bases matching. The receptor comes from a male donor with early-stage non-small cell lung cancer. The specimen was PBMCs, collected at surgery. The bases are TGTGCCAGTAGTCCTCTCAGGGTCCTACAGGGAAGTACCGGGGAGCTGTTTTTT. Translated, this gives CASSPLRVLQGSTGELFF.